Given below is one T cell receptor (beta chain) in context. Its matching antigen is unknown. The data originate from a study of shared clonotypes between healthy human individuals. Regarding the study as a whole: Relative to their counterparts shared across all four donors, non-shared clonotypes exhibited diminished generation probabilities. Estimated richness was generally greater in naive than memory subsets. When naive CD4 clonotypes were compared across a few donors, 5% to 5.5% were shared.

It was CD45RO-negative cells, positively selected for CCR7, that made up naive CD8 cells, with terminally differentiated effector memory CD45RA+ cells excluded. Original processing methods: ImmunoSEQ gave junction-only sequences without quality scores, so filtering differed. The assay was immunoSEQ multiplex PCR, and TCRdb's table has in-frame clones only and misses some. The D gene and trimming were derived from the DNA, and the V and J assignments and clone size from that table. The sample has some 2.1 million clones, about 94% seen once. CDR1 is SGHAT and CDR2 is FQNNGV in the germline V gene. With V trimmed by 5 bases and J by 5 bases, 7 bases remained unmatched. The CDR3 runs to 15 residues.

The sample consisted of naive CD8+ T cells from PBMCs. The clonotype was recovered from a man in his late teens or twenties in good health. Some clones in this sample may be carry-over from other donors' samples. J is TRBJ2-1 and V is TRBV11-2; 9 bases are a match to TRBD1. In nucleotides, the CDR3 is TGTGCCAGCAGCGGCCGGGACAGGGATAACAATGAGCAGTTCTTC. Protein sequence: CASSGRDRDNNEQFF.